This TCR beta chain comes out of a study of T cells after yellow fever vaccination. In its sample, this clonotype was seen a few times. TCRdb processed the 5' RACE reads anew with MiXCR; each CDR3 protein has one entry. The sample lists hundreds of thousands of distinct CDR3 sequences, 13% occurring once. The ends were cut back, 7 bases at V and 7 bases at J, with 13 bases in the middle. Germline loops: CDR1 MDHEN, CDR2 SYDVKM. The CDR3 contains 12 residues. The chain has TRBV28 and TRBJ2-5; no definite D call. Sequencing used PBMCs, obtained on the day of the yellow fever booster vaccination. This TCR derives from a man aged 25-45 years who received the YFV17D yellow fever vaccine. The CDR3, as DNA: TGTGCCAGCAACTCCCGCCCGAGGACCCAGTACTTC. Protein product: CASNSRPRTQYF.